This T cell receptor (beta chain) comes out of a study of blood T cell repertoires in COVID-19. The V and J ends lost 5 bases and 4 bases, in that order; junction bases with no gene match: 8. The CDR3 contains 15 residues. Germline values: CDR1 SGHTA, CDR2 FQGTGA. Only in-frame clones appear in the TCRdb table, and some are missing; sequencing was by immunoSEQ multiplex PCR. The repertoire holds 300,000 to 400,000 clones, with 85% to 90% as singletons. Input material: peripheral blood. The rearrangement uses TRBV7-3 and TRBJ1-1; 9 bases map to TRBD1. The clonotype originates from a woman between 50 and 59 years old with COVID-19, enrolled during active disease. CDR3 bases: TGTGCCAGCAGCCTCGGGACAGGGATTACCACTGAAGCTTTCTTT. Amino acids: CASSLGTGITTEAFF.